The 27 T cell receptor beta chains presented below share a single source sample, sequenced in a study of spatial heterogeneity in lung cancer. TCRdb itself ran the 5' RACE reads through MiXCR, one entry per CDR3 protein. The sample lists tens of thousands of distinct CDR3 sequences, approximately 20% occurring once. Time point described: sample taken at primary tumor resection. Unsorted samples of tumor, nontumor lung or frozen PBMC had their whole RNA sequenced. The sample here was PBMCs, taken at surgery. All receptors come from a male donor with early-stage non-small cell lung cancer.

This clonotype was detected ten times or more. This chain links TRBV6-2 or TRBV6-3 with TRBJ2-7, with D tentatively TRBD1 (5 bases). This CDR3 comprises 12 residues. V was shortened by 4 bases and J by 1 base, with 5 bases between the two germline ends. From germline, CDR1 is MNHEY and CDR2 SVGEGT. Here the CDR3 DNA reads TGTGCCAGCAGTTCAGGGTCCTACGAGCAGTACTTC. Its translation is CASSSGSYEQYF.

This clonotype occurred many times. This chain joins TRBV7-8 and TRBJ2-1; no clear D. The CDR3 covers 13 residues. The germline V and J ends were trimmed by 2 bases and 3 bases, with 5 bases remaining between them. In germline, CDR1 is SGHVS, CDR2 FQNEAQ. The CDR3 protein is CASSLRVYNEQFF. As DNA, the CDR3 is TGTGCCAGCAGCTTAAGGGTCTACAATGAGCAGTTCTTC.

CDR3 protein: CNVRGQLTYEQYF. The CDR3 DNA follows: TGCAATGTAAGGGGACAACTTACCTACGAGCAGTACTTC. This chain uses TRBV20-1 with TRBJ2-7, with D maybe TRBD1 (6 bases). Looked up from germline, CDR1 is DFQATT and CDR2 is SNEGSKA (reference sequence). This CDR3 comprises 13 residues.

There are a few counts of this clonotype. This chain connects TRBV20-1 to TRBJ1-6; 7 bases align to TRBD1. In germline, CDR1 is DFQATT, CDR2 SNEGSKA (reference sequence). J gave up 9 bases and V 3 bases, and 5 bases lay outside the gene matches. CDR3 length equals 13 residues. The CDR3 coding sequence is TGCAGTGCTAGGAAGGGGGCGAGTTCACCCCTCCACTTT. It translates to CSARKGASSPLHF.

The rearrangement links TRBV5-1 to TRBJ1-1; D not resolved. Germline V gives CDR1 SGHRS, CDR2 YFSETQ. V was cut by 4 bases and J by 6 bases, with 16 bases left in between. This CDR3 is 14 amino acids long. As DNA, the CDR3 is TGCGCCAGCAGCCGTGCCAGTGAGGGCGCTGAAGCTTTCTTT. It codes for CASSRASEGAEAFF.

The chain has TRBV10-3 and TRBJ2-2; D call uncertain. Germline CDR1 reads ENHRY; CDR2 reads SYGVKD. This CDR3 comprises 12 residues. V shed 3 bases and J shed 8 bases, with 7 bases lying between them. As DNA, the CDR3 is TGTGCCATCAGTGAAAGGGATGGGGAGCTGTTTTTT. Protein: CAISERDGELFF.

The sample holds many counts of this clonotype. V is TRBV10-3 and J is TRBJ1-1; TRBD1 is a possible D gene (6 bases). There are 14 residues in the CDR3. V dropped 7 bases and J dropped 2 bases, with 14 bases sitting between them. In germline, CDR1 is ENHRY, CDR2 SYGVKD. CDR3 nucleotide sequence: TGTGCCATCACCTCACAGGGTAATAACACTGAAGCTTTCTTT. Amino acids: CAITSQGNNTEAFF.

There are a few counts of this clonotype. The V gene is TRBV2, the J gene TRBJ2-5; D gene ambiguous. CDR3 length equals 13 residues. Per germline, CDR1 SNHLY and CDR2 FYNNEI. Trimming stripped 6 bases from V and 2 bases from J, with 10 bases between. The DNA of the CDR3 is TGTGCCAGCAGAGGAGTAGTGCAAGAGACCCAGTACTTC. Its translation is CASRGVVQETQYF.

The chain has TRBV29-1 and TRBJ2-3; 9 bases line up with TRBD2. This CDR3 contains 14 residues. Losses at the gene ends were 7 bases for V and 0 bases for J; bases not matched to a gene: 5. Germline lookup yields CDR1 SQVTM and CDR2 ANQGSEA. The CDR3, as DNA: TGCAGCGCCCGACTAGCGGCTAGCACAGATACGCAGTATTTT. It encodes CSARLAASTDTQYF.

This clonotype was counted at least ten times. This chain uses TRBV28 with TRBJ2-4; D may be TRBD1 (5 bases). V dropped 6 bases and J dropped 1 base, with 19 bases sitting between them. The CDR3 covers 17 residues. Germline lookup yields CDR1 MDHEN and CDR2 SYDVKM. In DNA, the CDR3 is TGTGCCAGCAGCCTCCGAGTGGATCCAGGGGCCAAAAACATTCAGTACTTC. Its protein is CASSLRVDPGAKNIQYF.

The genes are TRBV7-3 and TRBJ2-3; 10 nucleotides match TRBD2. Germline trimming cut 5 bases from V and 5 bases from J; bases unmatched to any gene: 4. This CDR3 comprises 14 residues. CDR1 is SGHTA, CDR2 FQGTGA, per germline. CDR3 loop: CASSPSGSLDTQYF. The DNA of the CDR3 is TGTGCCAGCAGCCCTAGCGGGAGCCTAGATACGCAGTATTTT.

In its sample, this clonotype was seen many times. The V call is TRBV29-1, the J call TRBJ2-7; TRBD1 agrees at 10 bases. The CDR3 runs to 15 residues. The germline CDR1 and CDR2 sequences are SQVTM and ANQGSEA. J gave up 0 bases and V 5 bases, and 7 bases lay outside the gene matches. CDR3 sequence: CSVYKGQGTSYEQYF. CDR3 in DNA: TGCAGCGTTTATAAGGGACAGGGGACCTCCTACGAGCAGTACTTC.

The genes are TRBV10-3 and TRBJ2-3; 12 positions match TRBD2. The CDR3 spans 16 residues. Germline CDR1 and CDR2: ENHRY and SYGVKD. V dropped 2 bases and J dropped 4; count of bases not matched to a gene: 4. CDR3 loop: CAISERASGGADTQYF. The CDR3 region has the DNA TGTGCCATCAGTGAGCGGGCTAGCGGGGGGGCAGATACGCAGTATTTT.

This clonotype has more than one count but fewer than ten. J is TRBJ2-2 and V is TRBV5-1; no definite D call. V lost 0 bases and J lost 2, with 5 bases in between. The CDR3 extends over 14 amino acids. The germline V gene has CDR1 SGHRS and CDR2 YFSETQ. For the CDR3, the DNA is TGCGCCAGCAGCTTGGACCATAACACCGGGGAGCTGTTTTTT. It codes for CASSLDHNTGELFF.

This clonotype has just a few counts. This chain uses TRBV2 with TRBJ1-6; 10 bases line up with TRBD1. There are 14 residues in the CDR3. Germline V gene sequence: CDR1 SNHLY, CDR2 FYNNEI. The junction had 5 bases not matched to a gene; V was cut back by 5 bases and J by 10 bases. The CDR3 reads CASSLGQGGSPLHF. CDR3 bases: TGTGCCAGCAGTTTAGGACAGGGGGGATCACCCCTCCACTTT. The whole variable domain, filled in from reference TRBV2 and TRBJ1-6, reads EPEVTQTPSHQVTQMGQEVILRCVPISNHLYFYWYRQILGQKVEFLVSFYNNEISEKSEIFDDQFSVERPDGSNFTLKIRSTKLEDSAMYFCASSLGQGGSPLHFGNGTRLTVT.

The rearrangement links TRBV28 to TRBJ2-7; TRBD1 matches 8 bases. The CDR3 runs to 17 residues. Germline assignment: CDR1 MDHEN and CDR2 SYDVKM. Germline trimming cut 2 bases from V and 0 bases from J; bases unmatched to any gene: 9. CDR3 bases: TGTGCCAGCAGTTTACCCGGACAGGGATCATACTCCTACGAGCAGTACTTC. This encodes CASSLPGQGSYSYEQYF.

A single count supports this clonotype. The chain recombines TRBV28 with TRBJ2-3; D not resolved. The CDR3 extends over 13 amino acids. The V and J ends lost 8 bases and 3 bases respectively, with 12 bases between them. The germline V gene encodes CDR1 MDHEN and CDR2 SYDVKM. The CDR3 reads CASGMGPTDTQYF. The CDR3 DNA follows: TGTGCCAGCGGGATGGGCCCGACAGATACGCAGTATTTT.

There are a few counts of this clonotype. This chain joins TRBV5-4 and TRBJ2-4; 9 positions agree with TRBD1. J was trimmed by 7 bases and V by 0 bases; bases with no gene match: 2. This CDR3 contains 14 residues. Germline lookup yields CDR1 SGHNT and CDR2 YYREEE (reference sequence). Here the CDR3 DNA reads TGTGCCAGCAGCTTGGGGGACAGGGTTAACATTCAGTACTTC. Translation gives CASSLGDRVNIQYF.

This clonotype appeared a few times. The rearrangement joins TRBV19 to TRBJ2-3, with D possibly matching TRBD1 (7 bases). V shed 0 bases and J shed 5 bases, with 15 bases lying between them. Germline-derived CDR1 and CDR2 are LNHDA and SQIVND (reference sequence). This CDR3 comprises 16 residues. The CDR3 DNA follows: TGTGCCAGTAGTATAGAAGGCAGCAGGGGGGTAGATACGCAGTATTTT. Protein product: CASSIEGSRGVDTQYF.

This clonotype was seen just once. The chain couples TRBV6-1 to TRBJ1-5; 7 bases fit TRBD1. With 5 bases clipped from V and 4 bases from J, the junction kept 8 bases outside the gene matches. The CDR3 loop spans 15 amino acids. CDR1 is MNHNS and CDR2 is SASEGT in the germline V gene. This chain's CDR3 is CASSYRGLGNQPQHF. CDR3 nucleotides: TGTGCCAGCAGTTACAGGGGACTGGGGAATCAGCCCCAGCATTTT.

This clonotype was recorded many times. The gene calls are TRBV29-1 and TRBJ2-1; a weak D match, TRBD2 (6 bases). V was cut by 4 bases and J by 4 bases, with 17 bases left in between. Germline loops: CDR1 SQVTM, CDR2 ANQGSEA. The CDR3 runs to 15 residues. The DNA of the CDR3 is TGCAGCGTTGGCCCCAGGGCGGGGACGTACAATGAGCAGTTCTTC. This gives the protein CSVGPRAGTYNEQFF.

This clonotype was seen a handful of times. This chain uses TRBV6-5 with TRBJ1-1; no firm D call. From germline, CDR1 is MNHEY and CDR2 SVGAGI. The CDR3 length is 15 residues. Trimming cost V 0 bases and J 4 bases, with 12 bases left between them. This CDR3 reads CASSYSGSGGTEAFF. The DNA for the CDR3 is TGTGCCAGCAGTTACTCGGGATCGGGCGGCACTGAAGCTTTCTTT.

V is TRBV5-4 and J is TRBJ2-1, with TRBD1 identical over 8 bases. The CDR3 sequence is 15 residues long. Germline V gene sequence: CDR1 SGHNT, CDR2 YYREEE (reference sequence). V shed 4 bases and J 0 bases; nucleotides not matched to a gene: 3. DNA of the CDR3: TGTGCCAGCAGCGCGGACAGGGCCTCCTACAATGAGCAGTTCTTC. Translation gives CASSADRASYNEQFF.

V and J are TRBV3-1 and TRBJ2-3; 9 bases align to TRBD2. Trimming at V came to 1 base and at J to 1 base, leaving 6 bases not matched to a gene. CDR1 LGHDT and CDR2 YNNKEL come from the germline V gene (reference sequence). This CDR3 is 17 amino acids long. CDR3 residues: CASSQGASGARTDTQYF. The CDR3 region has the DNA TGTGCCAGCAGCCAAGGGGCTAGCGGGGCTCGCACAGATACGCAGTATTTT.

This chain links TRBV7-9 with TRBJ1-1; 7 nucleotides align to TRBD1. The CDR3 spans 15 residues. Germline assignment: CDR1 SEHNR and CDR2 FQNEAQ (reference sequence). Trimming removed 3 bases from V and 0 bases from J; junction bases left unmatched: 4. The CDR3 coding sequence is TGTGCCAGCAGCTTTTACGGGACAGTGAACACTGAAGCTTTCTTT. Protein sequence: CASSFYGTVNTEAFF.

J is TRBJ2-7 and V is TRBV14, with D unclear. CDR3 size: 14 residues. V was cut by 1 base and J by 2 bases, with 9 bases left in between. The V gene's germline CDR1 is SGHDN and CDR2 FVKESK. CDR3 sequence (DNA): TGTGCCAGCAGCCAAGTAAACAGACCCTACGAGCAGTACTTC. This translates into CASSQVNRPYEQYF.

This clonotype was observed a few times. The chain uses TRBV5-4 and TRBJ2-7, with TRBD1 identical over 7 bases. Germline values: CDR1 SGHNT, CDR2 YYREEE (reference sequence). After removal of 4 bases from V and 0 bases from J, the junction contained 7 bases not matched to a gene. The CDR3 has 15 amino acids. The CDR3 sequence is CASSLKGASSYEQYF. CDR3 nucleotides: TGTGCCAGCAGCCTAAAGGGGGCCAGCTCCTACGAGCAGTACTTC.